This T cell receptor beta chain was observed in a study of ipilimumab plus nivolumab after autologous stem cell transplantation. Study as a whole: Median doses per patient: 5 ipilimumab, under 10 nivolumab.

Only one count was recorded for this clone. Its antigen is not identified. Germline V gene data show CDR1 as GTSNPN and CDR2 as SVGIG (reference sequence). The V segment lost 0 bases and the J segment 8 bases; nucleotides outside the gene matches: 6. CDR3 length: 15 amino acids. Study-wide results and limits: Per the authors, repertoire, Treg and microbiota data justify further study.

Assay used: immunoSEQ multiplex PCR; TCRdb lists only in-frame clones, some missing. This table holds about 2,200 clones, more than 80% found once. Starting 14 to 28 days after autologous transplant, ipilimumab 1 mg/kg was given. Patients received nivolumab 3 mg/kg at weeks 1, 4, 7, 10, then fortnightly to week 26. V is TRBV30 and J is TRBJ2-1, with 11 bases that match TRBD2. This clonotype was sampled from a male donor with primary mediastinal lymphoma. The material was PBMCs, obtained in a trial of ipilimumab plus nivolumab as post-transplant consolidation. Written as DNA, the CDR3 is TGTGCCTGGAGTGTAGGGTTAGCGGGGGGGCATGAGCAGTTCTTC. Protein sequence: CAWSVGLAGGHEQFF.